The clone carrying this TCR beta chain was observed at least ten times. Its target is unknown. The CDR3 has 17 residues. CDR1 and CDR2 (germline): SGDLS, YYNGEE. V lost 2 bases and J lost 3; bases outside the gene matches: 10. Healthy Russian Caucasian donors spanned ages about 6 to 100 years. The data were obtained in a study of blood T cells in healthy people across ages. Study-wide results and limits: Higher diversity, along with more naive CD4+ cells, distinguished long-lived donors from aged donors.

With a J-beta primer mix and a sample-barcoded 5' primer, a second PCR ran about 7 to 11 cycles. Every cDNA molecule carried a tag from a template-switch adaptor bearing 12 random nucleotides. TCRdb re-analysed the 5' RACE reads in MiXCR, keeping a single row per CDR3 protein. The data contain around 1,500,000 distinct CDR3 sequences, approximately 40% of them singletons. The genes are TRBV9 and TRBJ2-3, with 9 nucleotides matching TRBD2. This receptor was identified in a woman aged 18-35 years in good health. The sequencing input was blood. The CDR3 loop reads CASSVTPLAGETDTQYF. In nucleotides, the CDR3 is TGTGCCAGCAGCGTCACCCCCTTAGCGGGGGAAACAGATACGCAGTATTTT. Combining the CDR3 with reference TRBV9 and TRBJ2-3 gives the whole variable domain DSGVTQTPKHLITATGQRVTLRCSPRSGDLSVYWYQQSLDQGLQFLIQYYNGEERAKGNILERFSAQQFPDLHSELNLSSLELGDSALYFCASSVTPLAGETDTQYFGPGTRLTVL.